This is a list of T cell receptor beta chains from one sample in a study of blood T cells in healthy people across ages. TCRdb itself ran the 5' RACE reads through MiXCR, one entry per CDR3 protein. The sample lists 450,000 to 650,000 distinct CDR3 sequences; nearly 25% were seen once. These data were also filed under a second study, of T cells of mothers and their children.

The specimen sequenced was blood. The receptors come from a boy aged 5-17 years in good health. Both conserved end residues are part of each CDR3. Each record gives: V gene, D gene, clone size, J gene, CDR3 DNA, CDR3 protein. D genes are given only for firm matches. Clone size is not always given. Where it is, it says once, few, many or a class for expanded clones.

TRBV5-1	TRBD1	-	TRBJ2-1	TGCGCCAGCAGCGTTGGGACAGGGGGCCTGGCCTACAATGAGCAGTTCTTC	CASSVGTGGLAYNEQFF
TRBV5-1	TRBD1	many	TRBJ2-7	TGCGCCAGCAGCCTCGGGACAGGAGCCTACGAGCAGTACTTC	CASSLGTGAYEQYF
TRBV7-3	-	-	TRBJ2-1	TGTGCCAGCAGCTTAAATGGGCTAGCGCCCGGTATCGCCTACAATGAGCAGTTCTTC	CASSLNGLAPGIAYNEQFF
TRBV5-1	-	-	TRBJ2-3	TGCGCCAGCAGCTTGGTTGGGGGTCGTCGCACAGATACGCAGTATTTT	CASSLVGGRRTDTQYF
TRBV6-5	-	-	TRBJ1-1	TGTGCCAGCAGCTATACAGGGTTGGGCACTGAAGCTCTCTTT	CASSYTGLGTEALF
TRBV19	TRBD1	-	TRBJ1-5	TGTGCCAGCGCGATAACAGGGGGCGCATATCAGCCCCAGCATTTT	CASAITGGAYQPQHF
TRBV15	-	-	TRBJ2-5	TGTGCCACCAGCAGAGTGACAGGGAGGGAGACCCAGTACTTC	CATSRVTGRETQYF
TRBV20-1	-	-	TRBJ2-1	TGCAGCTTAGCGGAGGCCGACAACAATGAGCAGTTCTTC	CSLAEADNNEQFF
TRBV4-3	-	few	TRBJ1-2	TGCGCCAGCAGCCAAGAAGGCGGGTTAGTTCCTATAGGCTACACCTTC	CASSQEGGLVPIGYTF
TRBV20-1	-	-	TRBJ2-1	TGCAGTGCCAGAGTTGGACACTTAGGGAGTGAGCAGTTCTTC	CSARVGHLGSEQFF
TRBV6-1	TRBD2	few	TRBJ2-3	TGTGCCAGCAGTACAATAGCGGGGGATACAGATACGCAGTATTTT	CASSTIAGDTDTQYF
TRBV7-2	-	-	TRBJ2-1	TGTGCCAGCAGCTTAGGGACAAGGTTAAATGAGCAGTTCTTC	CASSLGTRLNEQFF
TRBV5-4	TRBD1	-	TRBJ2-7	TGTGCCAGCAGCTTGCTGGGACAGAGCTACGAGCAGTACTTC	CASSLLGQSYEQYF
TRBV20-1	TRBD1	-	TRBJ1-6	TGCAGTGTAAAGGGACAGGGGGATAATTCACCCCTCCACTTT	CSVKGQGDNSPLHF
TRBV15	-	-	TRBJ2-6	TGTGCCACCAGCCCGCCCTCTGGGGCCAACGTCCTGACTTTC	CATSPPSGANVLTF
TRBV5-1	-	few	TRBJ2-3	TGCGCCAGCAGCCTGGGGGGGACACAGAATACGCAGTATTTT	CASSLGGTQNTQYF
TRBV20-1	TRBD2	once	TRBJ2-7	TGCAGTGCATCAGCGGGGAACTCCTACGAGCAGTACTTC	CSASAGNSYEQYF
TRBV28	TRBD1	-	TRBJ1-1	TGTGCCAGCAGTTTATGGGGACAGGGGGCGCTGAACACTGAAGCTTTCTTT	CASSLWGQGALNTEAFF
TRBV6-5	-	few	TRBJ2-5	TGTGCCAGCAGCCGCCCGGGACACGTACAAGAGACCCAGTACTTC	CASSRPGHVQETQYF
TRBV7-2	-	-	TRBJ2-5	TGTGCCAGCAGCTTATGGAACGGGGAAGAGACCCAGTACTTC	CASSLWNGEETQYF
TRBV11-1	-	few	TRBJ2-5	TGTGCCAGCAGCTTGGGTCGGGGCGCACAAGAGACCCAGTACTTC	CASSLGRGAQETQYF
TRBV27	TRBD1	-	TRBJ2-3	TGTGCCAGCAGTTTATCCCCCCTCGGACAGGGAGGAGATACGCAGTATTTT	CASSLSPLGQGGDTQYF
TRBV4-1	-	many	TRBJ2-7	TGCGCCAGCAGCCAAGGTGGCGGGTACTACGAGCAGTACTTC	CASSQGGGYYEQYF
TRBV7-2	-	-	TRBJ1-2	TGTGCCAGCAGCTTAGGGGGGGCGGTCTATGGCTACACCTTC	CASSLGGAVYGYTF
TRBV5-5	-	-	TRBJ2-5	TGTGCCAGCGCTACAAGGCAGTCCCAAGAGACCCAGTACTTC	CASATRQSQETQYF
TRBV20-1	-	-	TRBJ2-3	TGCAGTGCTAGTCTTTACCAACGAACCCCATACACAGATACGCAGTATTTT	CSASLYQRTPYTDTQYF
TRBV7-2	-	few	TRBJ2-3	TGTGCCAGCAGCTTAGTTGGGGGGGCCTGGAGCACAGATACGCAGTATTTT	CASSLVGGAWSTDTQYF
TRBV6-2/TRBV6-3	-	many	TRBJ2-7	TGTGCCAGCACATCAGGGTACTACGAGCAGTACTTC	CASTSGYYEQYF
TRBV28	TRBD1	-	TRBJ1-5	TGTGCCAGCAGCACCCCGGGGACAGGGGTTGCTCAGCCCCAGCATTTT	CASSTPGTGVAQPQHF
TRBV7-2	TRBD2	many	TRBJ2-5	TGTGCCACCGGGACTAGCGGGATCCGGGAGACCCAGTACTTC	CATGTSGIRETQYF
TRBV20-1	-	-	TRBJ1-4	TGCAGTGGGGTGGGGCGGGGTGAAAAACTGTTTTTT	CSGVGRGEKLFF
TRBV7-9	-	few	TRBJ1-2	TGTGCCAGCAGCCAACGGATGGCACGCTATGGCTACACCTTC	CASSQRMARYGYTF
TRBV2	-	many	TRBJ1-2	TGTGCCAGCAGTGAAGAGAGGGGCGATAGGGATGGCTACACCTTC	CASSEERGDRDGYTF
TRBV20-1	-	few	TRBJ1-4	TGCAGTGCTTGGGAAGGACCGGGAGTTTTTGAAAAACTGTTTTTT	CSAWEGPGVFEKLFF
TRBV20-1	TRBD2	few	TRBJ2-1	TGCAGTGCTAGAGACCTAACACTAGCGGGCAGCTTTGATGAGCAGTTCTTC	CSARDLTLAGSFDEQFF
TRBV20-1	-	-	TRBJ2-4	TGCAGTGCTAGAGGGGAACAGGGGAGGAACATTCAGTACTTC	CSARGEQGRNIQYF
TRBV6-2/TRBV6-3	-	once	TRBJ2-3	TGTGCCAGCAGTTACGAGGGAAGCACAGATACGCAGTATTTT	CASSYEGSTDTQYF
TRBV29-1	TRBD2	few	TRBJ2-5	TGCAACGTCGCCGGGGGGCAAGAGACCCAGTACTTC	CNVAGGQETQYF
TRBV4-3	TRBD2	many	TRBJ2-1	TGCGCCAGCAGCCAACCTAAAGCGGGAGGGCCAGATGTGAATGAGCAGTTCTTC	CASSQPKAGGPDVNEQFF
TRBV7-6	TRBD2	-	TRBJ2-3	TGTGCCAGCAGCTTAGTACCCCTTAGCGGGGTGAGCACAGATACGCAGTATTTT	CASSLVPLSGVSTDTQYF